These T cell receptor beta chains were read from a single sample in a study of control samples from healthy donors and cancer patients. The table came from immunoSEQ multiplex PCR; TCRdb's copy has only in-frame clones and leaves some out. The sample consists of some 200,000 clones, around 94% of them appearing once. Sample: blood. These receptors all stem from a man aged 50 to 60 in good health. Both conserved end residues are part of each CDR3. D genes are given only for firm matches. Clone size is shown for a subset of rows, as once, few, many or a class of expanded clone.

V	size	D	J	DNA	CDR3
TRBV3-1/TRBV3-2	.	.	TRBJ2-1	TGTGCCAGCAGCCAGTACAGGGAAAGCTCCTACAATGAGCAGTTCTTC	CASSQYRESSYNEQFF
TRBV5-1	.	.	TRBJ2-2	TGCGCCAGCAGCTTGATGGGCCCCACCGGGGAGCTGTTTTTT	CASSLMGPTGELFF
TRBV7-2	.	.	TRBJ2-1	TGTGCCAGCAGCGTACAGGGTAATGAGCAGTTCTTC	CASSVQGNEQFF
TRBV20-1	.	.	TRBJ1-1	TGCAGTGCTAGTAAACCTCTGGGGAACACTGAAGCTTTCTTT	CSASKPLGNTEAFF
TRBV6-5	.	.	TRBJ1-3	TGTGCCAGCAGTTTACACAGGGAATCCACCATATATTTT	CASSLHRESTIYF
TRBV27	once	.	TRBJ2-5	TGTGCCAGCAGGTTTAGTGGGGCATGGGAGACCCAGTACTTC	CASRFSGAWETQYF
TRBV6-5	.	.	TRBJ1-3	TGTGCCAGCAGTTACGGAGGTCAAACTGGAAACACCATATATTTT	CASSYGGQTGNTIYF
TRBV19	few	TRBD1	TRBJ1-4	TGTGCCAGTAGTCTTTGGACAGGGTTAAATGAAAAACTGTTTTTT	CASSLWTGLNEKLFF
TRBV5-1	.	.	TRBJ1-1	TGCGCCAGCAGCTTGACAGGGTCTGAAAGTGAAGCTTTCTTT	CASSLTGSESEAFF
TRBV6-6	few	.	TRBJ1-2	TGTGCCAGCACCCGACGGGGTCGGGATGGCTACACCTTC	CASTRRGRDGYTF
TRBV4-1	.	TRBD2	TRBJ2-2	TGCGCCAGCAGCCCTCAATTAGCGGGGCCCAAGGCCGGGGAGCTGTTTTTT	CASSPQLAGPKAGELFF
TRBV18	.	.	TRBJ2-3	TGTGCCAGCTCACCAGACAGCCTAACATCGAGCACAGATACGCAGTATTTT	CASSPDSLTSSTDTQYF
TRBV3-1/TRBV3-2	.	.	TRBJ1-1	TGTGCCAGCAGCCAAGATAGGTCCAAGGCTGAAGCTTTCTTT	CASSQDRSKAEAFF
TRBV11-2	.	.	TRBJ2-3	TGTGCCAGCAGTCCCGGGACCCTAAGCACAGATACGCAGTATTTT	CASSPGTLSTDTQYF
TRBV6-5	.	.	TRBJ1-5	TGTGCCAGCAGTAGAACCCTCGGGGATCAGCCCCAGCATTTT	CASSRTLGDQPQHF
TRBV13	.	.	TRBJ2-1	TGTGCCAGCAGCTCAGATCCGGGACGCCTGCACAATGAGCAGTTCTTC	CASSSDPGRLHNEQFF
TRBV5-4	.	TRBD1	TRBJ1-5	TGTGCCAGCAGCATGACAGGGGCAGGTAGCAATCAGCCCCAGCATTTT	CASSMTGAGSNQPQHF
TRBV29-1	.	.	TRBJ1-2	TGCAGCGTTGAAGGCCAGACCTATGGCTACACCTTC	CSVEGQTYGYTF
TRBV3-1/TRBV3-2	.	TRBD2	TRBJ2-5	TGTGCCAGCAGTCGGGGACTAGCGGGGTTGGAGACCCAGTACTTC	CASSRGLAGLETQYF
TRBV7-2	once	.	TRBJ1-5	TGTGCCAGCAGCACCCTAGCGGCAGGCCAACAGCCCCAGCATTTT	CASSTLAAGQQPQHF
TRBV28	.	.	TRBJ1-2	TGTGCCAGCAGTTTCCCTCACACGGGGGGCTACACCTTC	CASSFPHTGGYTF
TRBV5-4	.	TRBD2	TRBJ2-1	TGTGCCAGCAGCTTACCGGGGGGATACAATGAGCAGTTCTTC	CASSLPGGYNEQFF
TRBV6-2/TRBV6-3	.	.	TRBJ1-4	TGTGCCAGCAGTTACTTTGAGGATCGCTATGAAAAACTGTTTTTT	CASSYFEDRYEKLFF
TRBV6-5	.	.	TRBJ1-4	TGTGCCACGAGGCCGACAGCCCGCGGTGAAAAACTGTTTTTT	CATRPTARGEKLFF
TRBV11-1	once	.	TRBJ1-6	TGTGCCAGCAGCTTAACAAATTCACCCCTCCACTTT	CASSLTNSPLHF